This T cell receptor (beta chain) was retrieved from a study of T-cell memory formation after mild COVID-19. In the study overall: Largely donor-specific TCR clusters were found.

With respect to this clonotype: What it recognizes is unknown.

Study observations and caveats: Among clones contracting day 15 to 85, CD4/CD8 was balanced, whereas later expanders leaned CD4+. Within pre-infection memory, some responding clones were found, suggesting cross-reactive memory joined.

Germline CDR1 SEHNR, CDR2 FQNEAQ (reference sequence). V was pared by 6 bases and J by 2 bases, with 15 bases of the junction left unmatched. The length of the CDR3 is 17 residues. It was 5'RACE with constant-segment primers that produced the TCR alpha and TCR beta cDNA libraries, which carried sample barcodes and UMIs. One entry per CDR3 protein, called by TCRdb with MiXCR from the 5' RACE reads. Of roughly 150,000 distinct CDR3 sequences listed, 10% to 15% were seen once; the top ten hold 2.5% to 3.5%. The sample was PBMCs or a T cell subset sorted from them (not recorded which). This chain joins TRBV7-9 and TRBJ2-5; 7 nucleotides agree with TRBD2. The TCR sequence derives from a man between 18 and 29 years old who had mild COVID-19 (a few samples of this study predate the infection). Cell type and time point are not known. This chain's CDR3 is CASRPRGGRGFQETQYF. CDR3 nucleotides: TGTGCCAGCAGACCTAGAGGAGGGAGGGGCTTTCAAGAGACCCAGTACTTC.